Listed here are 21 T cell receptor beta chains from one sample, sequenced in a study of long-term antiretroviral therapy in people with HIV. The immunoSEQ assay was v3.0, run at survey level. The protocol was immunoSEQ multiplex PCR, while the TCRdb copy is restricted to in-frame clones and leaves out a portion. The sample holds approximately 24,000 clones, over 70% seen once. The starting material was unsorted PBMCs, obtained 1.1 years before starting antiretroviral therapy. These receptors all stem from a woman in her thirties with HIV.

This clone came up a few times. The chain combines TRBV19 with TRBJ1-1; the D is unclear. Germline V gene sequence: CDR1 LNHDA, CDR2 SQIVND (reference sequence). The CDR3 is made up of 14 amino acids. V was trimmed by 4 bases and J by 4 bases, leaving 13 bases between them. This CDR3 reads CASSTYSSGTEAFF. CDR3 nucleotides: TGTGCCAGTAGTACTTACAGTTCGGGCACTGAAGCTTTCTTT.

The chain is built from TRBV10-2 and TRBJ1-6, with D possibly being TRBD1 (6 bases). V lost 6 bases, J lost 4 bases, and 10 bases lay in between. The CDR3 has 14 residues. In germline, CDR1 is WSHSY, CDR2 SAAADI. The CDR3 loop is CASRDRTYNSPLHF. The CDR3 DNA reads as TGCGCCAGCAGGGACAGAACTTATAATTCACCCCTCCACTTT.

The CDR3 DNA sequence: TGTGCCAGCTCCGTAAATGATGAGCAGTTCTTC. Translation gives CASSVNDEQFF. This sequence joins TRBV18 and TRBJ2-1; D ambiguous. CDR3 length: 11 amino acids. Germline CDR1 and CDR2: KGHSH and LQKENI. V was pared by 6 bases and J by 8 bases, with 8 bases between.

V is TRBV7-9 and J is TRBJ2-1, with a tentative D call TRBD1 (7 bases). The CDR3 totals 15 residues. The V and J ends lost 6 bases and 6 bases respectively, with 18 bases between them. The germline gives CDR1 SEHNR, CDR2 FQNEAQ (reference sequence). In DNA, the CDR3 is TGTGCCAGCAGACTTGGGGGGCAGGGGGTCAATGAGCAGTTCTTC. This codes for CASRLGGQGVNEQFF.

V and J are TRBV19 and TRBJ1-3; D unresolved. Per germline, CDR1 LNHDA and CDR2 SQIVND (reference sequence). V dropped 2 bases and J dropped 0 bases, with 11 bases sitting between them. The CDR3 has 16 residues. The CDR3 region is CASSISIRHSGNTIYF. The CDR3 coding sequence is TGTGCCAGTAGTATAAGTATCAGGCACTCTGGAAACACCATATATTTT.

The chain carries TRBV6-1 and TRBJ2-5; tentatively, D is TRBD2 (7 bases). V dropped 11 bases and J dropped 5 bases, with 21 bases sitting between them. The length of the CDR3 is 14 residues. Germline V CDR1 and CDR2: MNHNS, SASEGT. The CDR3 DNA reads TGTGCCGGGGGGGGCGCCTCCATACGCGAGACCCAGTACTTC. Its protein product is CAGGGASIRETQYF.

The V gene is TRBV10-2, the J gene TRBJ2-7; D is possibly TRBD2 (6 bases). Trimming left V 3 bases short and J 1 base short, with 13 bases between. The CDR3 has 15 amino acids. Germline assignment: CDR1 WSHSY and CDR2 SAAADI. The CDR3 DNA sequence: TGCGCCAGCAGTGATAGAGTAGCGGCGTCCTACGAGCAGTACGTC. Encoded protein: CASSDRVAASYEQYV.

This clone was observed once. The gene calls are TRBV9 and TRBJ2-1; 7 bases agree with TRBD2. Germline V gene lookup returns CDR1 SGDLS and CDR2 YYNGEE. CDR3 size: 11 residues. The trim removed 3 bases at V and 10 bases at J, leaving 1 base unmatched. CDR3 coding DNA: TGTGCCAGCAGCGGGGGAGGGGAGCAGTTCTTC. Translating gives CASSGGGEQFF.

V gene TRBV11-3 combines with J gene TRBJ2-6, with a weak D call TRBD1 (5 bases). The CDR3 covers 15 residues. V was clipped by 5 bases and J by 18 bases, with 26 bases between them. Germline V lookup: CDR1 SGHNT, CDR2 YENEEA. The CDR3 loop reads CASSVGADLDKVGTF. The CDR3 region has the DNA TGTGCCAGCAGCGTTGGGGCCGATCTCGACAAAGTCGGGACTTTC.

This chain joins TRBV5-1 and TRBJ1-6; no definite D call. Germline V gene lookup returns CDR1 SGHRS and CDR2 YFSETQ. The CDR3 extends over 14 amino acids. V was clipped by 6 bases and J by 7 bases, with 14 bases between them. The chain's CDR3 is CASTVGNQNSPLHF. The CDR3 region has the DNA TGCGCCAGCACGGTAGGGAATCAAAATTCACCCCTCCACTTT.

The gene calls are TRBV19 and TRBJ1-1; D not resolved. V shed 2 bases and J shed 1 base, with 8 bases lying between them. CDR1 and CDR2 (germline): LNHDA, SQIVND (reference sequence). The CDR3 runs to 14 residues. The CDR3 reads CASSIYSANTEAFF. CDR3 coding DNA: TGTGCCAGTAGTATATATTCAGCGAACACTGAAGCTTTCTTT.

The chain recombines TRBV5-6 with TRBJ1-2; D gene uncertain. Trimming removed 3 bases from V and 3 bases from J, with 15 bases in between. The CDR3 is 15 amino acids. Germline V gene sequence: CDR1 SGHDT, CDR2 YYEEEE. CDR3 coding DNA: TGTGCCAGCAGCTCTGGAGAGGGAGGCTACTATGGCTACACCTTC. It encodes CASSSGEGGYYGYTF. The variable domain in full, with the rest retrieved from reference TRBV5-6 and TRBJ1-2, is DAGVTQSPTHLIKTRGQQVTLRCSPKSGHDTVSWYQQALGQGPQFIFQYYEEEERQRGNFPDRFSGHQFPNYSSELNVNALLLGDSALYLCASSSGEGGYYGYTFGSGTRLTVV.

This chain links TRBV6-1 with TRBJ2-2; D gene ambiguous. Germline loops: CDR1 MNHNS, CDR2 SASEGT. The V and J ends lost 8 bases and 1 base respectively, with 11 bases between them. This CDR3 is built from 14 residues. For the CDR3, the DNA is TGTGCCAGCCTTAAGGCCGGGAACACCGGGGAGCTGTTTTTT. Amino acids: CASLKAGNTGELFF.

Only one count was recorded for this clone. The V and J genes are TRBV11-2 and TRBJ1-2, with unresolved D. V lost 2 bases and J lost 8, with 15 bases in between. Per germline, CDR1 SGHAT and CDR2 FQNNGV. The CDR3 length is 14 residues. CDR3 amino acids: CASSLSPVVRGYTF. CDR3 nucleotide sequence: TGTGCCAGCAGCTTATCCCCGGTCGTCCGGGGCTACACCTTC.

The V gene is TRBV25-1, the J gene TRBJ2-5; 10 nucleotides line up with TRBD1. Germline loops: CDR1 MGHDK, CDR2 SYGVNS. The ends lost 3 bases at V and 3 bases at J; junction bases unmatched: 1. This CDR3 contains 14 residues. Here the CDR3 reads CASSEGQGKETQYF. The CDR3 DNA follows: TGTGCCAGCAGTGAGGGACAGGGGAAAGAGACCCAGTACTTC.

The chain is built from TRBV9 and TRBJ1-2; weak D call: TRBD1 (6 bases). Deletions cut 6 bases from V and 4 bases from J, with 13 bases between. CDR3 length: 13 amino acids. Germline V gene sequence: CDR1 SGDLS, CDR2 YYNGEE. This chain's CDR3 is CASNQGTSYGYTF. CDR3 sequence (DNA): TGTGCCAGCAACCAGGGGACCTCCTATGGCTACACCTTC.

This clone has a handful of counts. This chain links TRBV28 with TRBJ1-5; D possibly corresponds to TRBD1 (5 bases). The CDR3 runs to 15 residues. Trimming took off 7 bases at V and 3 bases at J, with 16 bases between the two ends. CDR1 and CDR2 (germline): MDHEN, SYDVKM. Written as DNA, the CDR3 is TGTGCCAGCACGGTCGGGGGAAGGGTCAATCAGCCCCAGCATTTT. It yields the protein CASTVGGRVNQPQHF.

The rearrangement uses TRBV6-5 and TRBJ2-2, with a weak D call TRBD2 (5 bases). CDR1 and CDR2 (germline): MNHEY, SVGAGI. This CDR3 spans 13 amino acids. The V gene lost 6 bases and the J gene lost 3 bases, with 8 bases spanning the gap. CDR3 nucleotide sequence: TGTGCCAGCAGGACCGGGGACACCGGGGAGCTGTTTTTT. This gives the protein CASRTGDTGELFF.

In DNA form, the CDR3 reads TGCGCCAGCAGCTTGTCAGGGGCTGAAAATCAGCCCCAGCATTTT. Protein: CASSLSGAENQPQHF. V gene TRBV5-1 combines with J gene TRBJ1-5, with D possibly being TRBD1 (6 bases). The CDR3 loop spans 15 amino acids. From germline, CDR1 is SGHRS and CDR2 YFSETQ. V was cut by 1 base and J by 4 bases, with 12 bases left in between.

The genes are TRBV5-1 and TRBJ2-3, with D hard to call. The V and J ends lost 0 bases and 5 bases respectively, with 16 bases between them. Germline V lookup: CDR1 SGHRS, CDR2 YFSETQ. The CDR3 runs to 16 residues. The CDR3 protein is CASSLAFGFSGDTQYF. Written as DNA, the CDR3 is TGCGCCAGCAGCTTGGCCTTCGGGTTTTCGGGAGATACGCAGTATTTT.

This chain joins TRBV4-1 and TRBJ1-1; D gene ambiguous. Germline CDR1 and CDR2: MGHRA and YSYEKL. Trimming took 1 base from V and 4 from J, leaving 10 bases between them. CDR3 length equals 14 residues. The CDR3 bases are TGCGCCAGCAGCCAAGCATCTGCGGGCACTGAAGCTTTCTTT. It specifies CASSQASAGTEAFF.